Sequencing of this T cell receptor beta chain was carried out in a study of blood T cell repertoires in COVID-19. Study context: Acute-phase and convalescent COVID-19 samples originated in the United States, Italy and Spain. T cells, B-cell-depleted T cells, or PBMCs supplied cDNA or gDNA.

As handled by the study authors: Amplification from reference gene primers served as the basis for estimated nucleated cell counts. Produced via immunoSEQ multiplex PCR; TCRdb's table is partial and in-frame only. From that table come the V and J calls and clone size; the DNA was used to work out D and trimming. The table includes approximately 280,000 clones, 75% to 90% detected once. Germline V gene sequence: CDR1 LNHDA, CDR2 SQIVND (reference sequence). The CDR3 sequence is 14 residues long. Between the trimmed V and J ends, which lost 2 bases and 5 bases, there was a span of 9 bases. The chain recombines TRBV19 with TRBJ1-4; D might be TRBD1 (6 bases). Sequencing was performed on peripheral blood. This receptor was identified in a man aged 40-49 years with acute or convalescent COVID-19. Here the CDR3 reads CASSIWTANEKLFF. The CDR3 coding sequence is TGTGCCAGTAGTATATGGACAGCAAATGAAAAACTGTTTTTT.